This T cell receptor (beta chain) is drawn from a study of PD-1 blockade in classical Hodgkin lymphoma (dated by TCRdb to the early 2020s). The study in broad terms: Nivolumab dosing was 3 mg/kg intravenously every 2 weeks, continuing until either disease progression or unacceptable toxicity. A peripheral blood immune signature of response to PD-1 blockade in classical Hodgkin lymphoma was defined using TCR beta sequencing and CyTOF.

This specimen's time point label, per the study, means: cycle 4 day 1 (C4D1), after 5 to 7 weeks of nivolumab. All trial patients had relapsed after autologous stem cell transplantation, with cohorts A, B and C differing in prior brentuximab vedotin exposure. Magnetic negative selection with a Miltenyi CD4+ T cell isolation kit was used to purify CD4+ T cells from thawed PBMCs. The trial cohort was composed of some 57 patients with relapsed/refractory classical Hodgkin lymphoma, for whom complete response, partial response or progressive disease was recorded as best overall response. In the multi-cohort phase II CheckMate 205 trial, trial patients received single-agent nivolumab. An independent review committee assessed best overall response by applying the 2007 International Working Group response criteria. Trial PBMCs were collected just before the start of nivolumab (C1D1) and during therapy at cycle 2 day 1 and cycle 4 day 1. Peripheral blood was collected in 8 mL Vacutainer Cell Preparation Tubes, from which PBMCs were isolated by centrifugation and then cryopreserved. Purified CD4+ and CD8+ fractions were generated only in cases for which an additional PBMC sample was available. On LS columns in a quadroMACS separator, the magnetically labelled cells were depleted, and the flow-through was collected as the purified fraction.

Paper-wide results and their limitations: By C4D1, a significant rise was seen in CD4+ TCR diversity but not in CD8+ TCR diversity (p=0.0027 vs p=0.16), and the rise was most apparent among complete responders (p=0.02). The study was restricted to a single clinical trial cohort, and the causes of repertoire differences, possibly disease activity or prior therapy, were left undefined. Newly diagnosed patients were reported to have lower baseline TCR diversity than healthy donors, and relapsed/refractory patients were reported to have lower baseline TCR diversity still. Baseline diversity similar to that of newly diagnosed patients was observed in trial patients achieving complete response, whereas significantly lower diversity was observed in partial responders and progressors. Diversity was lower in patients who began nivolumab less than 1 year after ASCT, so these patients were left out of later analyses to avoid confounding by immune reconstitution.

The Qiagen DNeasy kit was used to extract genomic DNA both from unsorted PBMCs and from the negatively selected CD4+ and CD8+ fractions. TCR beta CDR3 regions were subjected to amplification by immunoSEQ multiplex PCR with primers that anneal to V and J segments. A synthetic immune receptor repertoire was used to minimize amplification bias, and any residual bias was removed computationally once sequencing was done. The paper's processing steps were these. Repertoire diversity was quantified as the Shannon entropy index using custom Python scripts. The unsorted, CD4+ and CD8+ repertoires were each analyzed separately, with the exception of combined analyses, where CD4+ and CD8+ sequences were merged in silico. Clonal expansion was defined as a frequency increase of at least 2-fold after treatment compared with C1D1, and clones undetected at baseline were assigned a pseudocount of 0.5. Singleton clones were defined as clones with 0 or 1 copy at C1D1, and non-singleton clones were defined as clones with 2 or more copies. By matching protein sequences in sorted samples from the same patient, clones expanded in unsorted samples were annotated as CD4+, CD8+ or unknown. Diversity changes from C1D1 to C4D1 were tested in paired samples using Wilcoxon tests. The source is immuneACCESS, and TCRdb retained only in-frame sequences with V and J called. Part of the clones is not carried over; for the studies checked, unresolved V genes explain less than half of this, and the remainder is unexplained. D and trimming were read from the DNA, whereas the V and J calls and clone size are those reported in that table. The sample table holds 34,000 or so clones, of which more than 85% were seen once. Jointly, the top ten make up 0.25% to 0.3% of the sample.

Taken from cysteine to phenylalanine, the CDR3 has 13 residues. Only the CDR3 DNA is retained, 39 bases long and in frame from the first base. Cut back by 6 bases and 2 bases, the V and J ends lie 13 bases apart. The germline V gene specifies SQVTM as CDR1 and ANQGSEA as CDR2. This clone appeared a single time. There is no known antigen for this receptor. Per-base quality was not reported, and no clone a single base away is much larger than it. In this chain, TRBV29-1 is recombined with TRBJ1-1; the D gene is perhaps TRBD1, on 5 matching bases. The TCR sequence derives from a human donor with classical Hodgkin lymphoma. The sequencing here drew on CD4+ T cells from blood, taken before the fourth cycle of nivolumab. The DNA sequence is TGCAGCGTCCCCGAGGGGAGCAACACTGAAGCTTTCTTT. Its protein product is CSVPEGSNTEAFF. Where the CDR3 stops, the reference TRBV29-1 and TRBJ1-1 genes take over; the full variable domain is SAVISQKPSRDICQRGTSLTIQCQVDSQVTMMFWYRQQPGQSLTLIATANQGSEATYESGFVIDKFPISRPNLTFSTLTVSNMSPEDSSIYLCSVPEGSNTEAFFGQGTRLTVV.